This T cell receptor (beta chain) was documented in a study of cytomegalovirus exposure and HLA in healthy donors. Study-wide findings and caveats: Later analysis identified 15,000 to 20,000 TCR beta sequences associated with HLA alleles, using a false discovery rate threshold of 0.05. An ancestry cluster, one associated with Asian ancestry, reportedly showed fewer N-insertions than the approximately 670-donor mean in a later analysis.

Amplification used 60 Vbeta primers and 13 Jbeta primers. Using immunoSEQ multiplex PCR, the repertoire was profiled, and TCRdb retains in-frame clones only, with some absent. The data show some 42,000 clones, around half seen once. The CMV serostatus of this donor went unrecorded. Concerning this clone itself: Its antigen is currently unknown.

The CDR3 length is 16 residues. Germline-derived CDR1 and CDR2 are MNHEY and SMNVEV (reference sequence). Losses at the gene ends were 6 bases for V and 2 bases for J; bases not matched to a gene: 11. This clonotype was sampled from a human donor in good health. Sequencing used PBMCs. The chain recombines TRBV27 with TRBJ2-5; 8 bases match TRBD1. For the CDR3, the DNA is TGTGCCAGCAGATACTTCGGGACAGGCAGTCAAGAGACCCAGTACTTC. Encoded protein: CASRYFGTGSQETQYF.